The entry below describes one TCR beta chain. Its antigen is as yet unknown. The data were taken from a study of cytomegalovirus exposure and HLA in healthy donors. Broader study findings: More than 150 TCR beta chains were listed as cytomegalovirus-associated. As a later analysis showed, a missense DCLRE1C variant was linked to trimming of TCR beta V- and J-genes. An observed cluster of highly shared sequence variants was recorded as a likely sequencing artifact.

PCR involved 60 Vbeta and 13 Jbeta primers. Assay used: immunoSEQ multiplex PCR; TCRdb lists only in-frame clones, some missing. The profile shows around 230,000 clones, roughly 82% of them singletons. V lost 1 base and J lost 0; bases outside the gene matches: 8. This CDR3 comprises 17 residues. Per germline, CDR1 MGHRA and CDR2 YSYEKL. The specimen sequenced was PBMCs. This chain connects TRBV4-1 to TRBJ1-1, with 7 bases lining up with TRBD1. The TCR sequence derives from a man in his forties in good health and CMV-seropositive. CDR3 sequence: CASSQVRGLVLNTEAFF. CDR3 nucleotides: TGCGCCAGCAGCCAAGTAAGGGGGCTAGTCTTGAACACTGAAGCTTTCTTT.